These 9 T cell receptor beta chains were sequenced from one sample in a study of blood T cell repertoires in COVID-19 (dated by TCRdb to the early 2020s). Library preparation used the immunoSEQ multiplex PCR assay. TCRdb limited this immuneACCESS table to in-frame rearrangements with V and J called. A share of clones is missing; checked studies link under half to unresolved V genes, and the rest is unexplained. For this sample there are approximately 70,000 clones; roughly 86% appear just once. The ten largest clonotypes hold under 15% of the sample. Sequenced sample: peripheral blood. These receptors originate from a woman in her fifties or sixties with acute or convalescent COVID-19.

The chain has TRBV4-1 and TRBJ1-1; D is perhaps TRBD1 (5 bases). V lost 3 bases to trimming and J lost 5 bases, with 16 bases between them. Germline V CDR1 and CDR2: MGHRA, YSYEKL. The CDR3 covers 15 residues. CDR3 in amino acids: CASSHRGSARTEAFF. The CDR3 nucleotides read TGCGCCAGCAGCCACCGGGGGAGCGCCCGTACTGAAGCTTTCTTT.

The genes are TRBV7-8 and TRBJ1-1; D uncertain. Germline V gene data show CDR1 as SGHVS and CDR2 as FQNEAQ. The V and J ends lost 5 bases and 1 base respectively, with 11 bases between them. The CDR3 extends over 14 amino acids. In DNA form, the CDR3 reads TGTGCCAGCAGCCTAGACGGAGGGAACACTGAAGCTTTCTTT. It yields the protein CASSLDGGNTEAFF. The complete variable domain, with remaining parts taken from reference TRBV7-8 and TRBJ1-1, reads GAGVSQSPRYKVAKRGQDVALRCDPISGHVSLFWYQQALGQGPEFLTYFQNEAQLDKSGLPSDRFFAERPEGSVSTLKIQRTQQEDSAVYLCASSLDGGNTEAFFGQGTRLTVV.

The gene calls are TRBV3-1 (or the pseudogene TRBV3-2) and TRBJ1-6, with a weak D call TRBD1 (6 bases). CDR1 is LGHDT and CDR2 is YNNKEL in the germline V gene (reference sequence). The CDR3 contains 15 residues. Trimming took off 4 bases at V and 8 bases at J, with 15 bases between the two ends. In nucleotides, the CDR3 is TGTGCCAGCAGCCCCCGGGGGGCGGGTCATTCACCCCTCCACTTT. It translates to CASSPRGAGHSPLHF.

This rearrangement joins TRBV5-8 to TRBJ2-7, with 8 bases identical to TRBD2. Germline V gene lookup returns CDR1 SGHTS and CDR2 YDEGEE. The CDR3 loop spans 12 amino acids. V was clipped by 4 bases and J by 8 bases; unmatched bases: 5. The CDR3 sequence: CASSPRGAKQYF. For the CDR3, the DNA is TGTGCCAGCAGCCCGCGGGGGGCGAAGCAGTACTTC.

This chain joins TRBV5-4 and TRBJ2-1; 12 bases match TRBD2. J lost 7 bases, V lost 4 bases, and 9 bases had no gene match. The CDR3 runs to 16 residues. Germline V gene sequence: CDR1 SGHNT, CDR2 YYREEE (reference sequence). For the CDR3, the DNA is TGTGCCAGCAGCCAGTTGCTAGCGGGGGGGCGGAATGAGCAGTTCTTC. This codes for CASSQLLAGGRNEQFF.

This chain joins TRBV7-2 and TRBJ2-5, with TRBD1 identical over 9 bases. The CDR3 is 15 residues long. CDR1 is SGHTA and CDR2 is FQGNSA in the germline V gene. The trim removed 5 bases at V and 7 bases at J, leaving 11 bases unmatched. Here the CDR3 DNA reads TGTGCCAGCAGCCCTAGGCCCGGACAGGGGAGGACCCAGTACTTC. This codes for CASSPRPGQGRTQYF.

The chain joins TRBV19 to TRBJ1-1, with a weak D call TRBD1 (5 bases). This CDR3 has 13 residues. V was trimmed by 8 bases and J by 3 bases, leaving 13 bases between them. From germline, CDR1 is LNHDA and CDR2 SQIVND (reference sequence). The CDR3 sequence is CASGQQVYTEAFF. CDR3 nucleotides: TGTGCCAGTGGGCAACAGGTTTACACTGAAGCTTTCTTT.

This CDR3 is CASSWMGQLNTEAFF. DNA for the CDR3: TGTGCCAGCAGCTGGATGGGACAGCTGAACACTGAAGCTTTCTTT. The chain carries TRBV11-1 and TRBJ1-1, with 7 bases lining up with TRBD1. Looked up from germline, CDR1 is SGHAT and CDR2 is FQDESV (reference sequence). Trimming cost V 4 bases and J 0 bases; bases outside gene matches: 5. This CDR3 contains 15 residues.

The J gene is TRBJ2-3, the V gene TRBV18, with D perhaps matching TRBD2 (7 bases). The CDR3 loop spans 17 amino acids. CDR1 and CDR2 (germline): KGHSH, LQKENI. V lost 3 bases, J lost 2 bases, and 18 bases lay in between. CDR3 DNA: TGTGCCAGCTCACCGTACCCCGGCGGGGGCCCCACAGATACGCAGTATTTT. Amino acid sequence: CASSPYPGGGPTDTQYF.